The 19 T cell receptor beta chains presented below share a single source sample, sequenced in a study of T cell clones after liver transplantation. Repertoires were generated with immunoSEQ multiplex PCR, while TCRdb's copy carries only in-frame clones and drops some. In the table there are more than 100,000 clones, roughly four fifths of which are singletons. Source: CD4+ T cells from blood, taken about 50 months after liver transplant. Receptors originate from a human patient who received a liver transplant. A share of the T cells may be of graft donor origin.

The chain couples TRBV6-6 to TRBJ1-2; D call uncertain. The CDR3 sequence is 15 residues long. Germline CDR1 is MNHNY and CDR2 is SVGAGI (reference sequence). V lost 3 bases to trimming and J lost 1 base, with 12 bases between them. The CDR3 loop reads CASSYRQAINYGYTF. For the CDR3, the DNA is TGTGCCAGCAGTTATCGGCAGGCCATTAACTATGGCTACACCTTC.

The chain carries TRBV5-6 and TRBJ1-4; TRBD1 might be the D (5 bases). The CDR3 is made up of 15 amino acids. Germline V lookup: CDR1 SGHDT, CDR2 YYEEEE. V dropped 5 bases and J dropped 0 bases, with 11 bases sitting between them. Here the CDR3 DNA reads TGTGCCAGCAGGGGGGGATTTTCAACTAATGAAAAACTGTTTTTT. Its protein product is CASRGGFSTNEKLFF.

The gene calls are TRBV7-2 and TRBJ2-3; 7 bases are shared with TRBD1. J lost 7 bases, V lost 5 bases, and 15 bases had no gene match. The CDR3 totals 16 residues. Germline V gene sequence: CDR1 SGHTA, CDR2 FQGNSA. CDR3 nucleotide sequence: TGTGCCAGCAGCGCCGCCGGGACAGCTACCAAATATACGCAGTATTTT. Its translation is CASSAAGTATKYTQYF.

The gene calls are TRBV19 and TRBJ2-2; the match to TRBD1 covers 7 bases. Per germline, CDR1 LNHDA and CDR2 SQIVND (reference sequence). The V and J ends lost 6 bases and 3 bases, in that order; junction bases with no gene match: 1. The CDR3 contains 13 residues. In DNA, the CDR3 is TGTGCCAGTAGGGACAGGTACACCGGGGAGCTGTTTTTT. Translated, it gives CASRDRYTGELFF. The full variable domain, rest sourced from reference TRBV19 and TRBJ2-2, is DGGITQSPKYLFRKEGQNVTLSCEQNLNHDAMYWYRQDPGQGLRLIYYSQIVNDFQKGDIAEGYSVSREKKESFPLTVTSAQKNPTAFYLCASRDRYTGELFFGEGSRLTVL.

Of note for this clone: Other DNA sequences within the sample encode an identical CDR3. The chain carries TRBV7-2 and TRBJ2-5, with a possible D match to TRBD2 (7 bases). The CDR3 has 15 amino acids. The ends were cut back, 0 bases at V and 5 bases at J, with 13 bases in the middle. Germline V gene sequence: CDR1 SGHTA, CDR2 FQGNSA. CDR3: CASSLAGGPGETQYF. In DNA form, the CDR3 reads TGTGCCAGCAGCTTAGCGGGGGGGCCCGGGGAGACCCAGTACTTC. Drawing the rest from reference TRBV7-2 and TRBJ2-5, the complete variable domain is GAGVSQSPSNKVTEKGKDVELRCDPISGHTALYWYRQSLGQGLEFLIYFQGNSAPDKSGLPSDRFSAERTGGSVSTLTIQRTQQEDSAVYLCASSLAGGPGETQYFGPGTRLLVL.

The V call is TRBV9, the J call TRBJ1-5, with 7 bases identical to TRBD1. After removal of 0 bases from V and 4 bases from J, the junction contained 4 bases not matched to a gene. The length of the CDR3 is 15 residues. Germline CDR1 is SGDLS and CDR2 is YYNGEE. Here the CDR3 DNA reads TGTGCCAGCAGCGTAGGAGGACAGGCAAATCAGCCCCAGCATTTT. The encoded protein is CASSVGGQANQPQHF.

There are many counts of this clone. This chain links TRBV19 with TRBJ1-4; the D gene is possibly TRBD1 (5 bases). CDR1 and CDR2 (germline): LNHDA, SQIVND (reference sequence). This CDR3 spans 13 amino acids. Trimming cost V 3 bases and J 5 bases, with 7 bases left between them. CDR3 nucleotide sequence: TGTGCCAGTAGTATCACAGGAAATGAAAAACTGTTTTTT. Its translation is CASSITGNEKLFF.

The rearrangement joins TRBV15 to TRBJ1-2; D gene ambiguous. CDR3 length equals 16 residues. The V end was cut by 0 bases, the J end by 6 bases, with 17 bases between. Germline loops: CDR1 LNHNV, CDR2 YYDKDF (reference sequence). Here the CDR3 reads CATSRDSGMRSHGYTF. DNA of the CDR3: TGTGCCACCAGCAGAGATTCGGGGATGAGGTCTCATGGCTACACCTTC.

This chain links TRBV18 with TRBJ1-2; D unresolved. The CDR3 contains 14 residues. The germline V and J ends were trimmed by 3 bases and 2 bases, with 10 bases remaining between them. CDR1 KGHSH and CDR2 LQKENI come from the germline V gene. The CDR3 sequence: CASSPSAGNYGYTF. The CDR3 DNA sequence: TGTGCCAGCTCACCCTCCGCAGGAAACTATGGCTACACCTTC.

V and J are TRBV15 and TRBJ1-1; possibly TRBD1 for D (5 bases). The CDR3 consists of 15 residues. Trimming took off 0 bases at V and 1 base at J, with 9 bases between the two ends. The germline CDR1 and CDR2 sequences are LNHNV and YYDKDF (reference sequence). The CDR3 bases are TGTGCCACCAGCAGAGAAGGGGCCAAGAACACTGAAGCTTTCTTT. Amino acids: CATSREGAKNTEAFF.

The rearrangement joins TRBV2 to TRBJ2-5; D is unresolved. The CDR3 is 13 amino acids. Germline V gene data show CDR1 as SNHLY and CDR2 as FYNNEI. V was shortened by 7 bases and J by 0 bases, with 9 bases between the two germline ends. CDR3 nucleotide sequence: TGTGCCAGCAATGGCAGGAACCAAGAGACCCAGTACTTC. Translated: CASNGRNQETQYF.

This chain links TRBV7-3 with TRBJ2-2; perhaps TRBD1 as D (5 bases). Between the trimmed V and J ends, which lost 8 bases and 4 bases, there was a span of 23 bases. The CDR3 length is 17 residues. Per germline, CDR1 SGHTA and CDR2 FQGTGA. The CDR3 protein is CASAYLSPGSGTGELFF. The CDR3 DNA is TGTGCCAGCGCTTACTTGAGCCCAGGGTCGGGCACCGGGGAGCTGTTTTTT.

V is TRBV5-1 and J is TRBJ1-4, with D hard to call. Germline values: CDR1 SGHRS, CDR2 YFSETQ. Trimming cost V 1 base and J 1 base, with 8 bases left between them. This CDR3 spans 15 amino acids. CDR3 in DNA: TGCGCCAGCAGCTTGACAAAAGTAACTAATGAAAAACTGTTTTTT. It is translated as CASSLTKVTNEKLFF. Full variable domain (remainder filled in from reference TRBV5-1 and TRBJ1-4): KAGVTQTPRYLIKTRGQQVTLSCSPISGHRSVSWYQQTPGQGLQFLFEYFSETQRNKGNFPGRFSGRQFSNSRSEMNVSTLELGDSALYLCASSLTKVTNEKLFFGSGTQLSVL.

V and J are TRBV18 and TRBJ2-5, with D maybe TRBD1 (6 bases). CDR1 and CDR2 (germline): KGHSH, LQKENI. The V gene lost 5 bases and the J gene lost 0 bases, with 10 bases spanning the gap. This CDR3 region has 14 residues. CDR3: CASSNTGHQETQYF. In nucleotides, the CDR3 is TGTGCCAGCTCAAACACAGGGCACCAAGAGACCCAGTACTTC.

The J gene is TRBJ1-2, the V gene TRBV7-2; D might be TRBD1 (5 bases). CDR1 is SGHTA and CDR2 is FQGNSA in the germline V gene. This CDR3 is 13 amino acids long. Trimming removed 5 bases at V and 4 bases at J, with 11 bases between. DNA for the CDR3: TGTGCCAGCAGCCCCCACAGGTCCTATGGCTACACCTTC. This codes for CASSPHRSYGYTF.

This clone came up once. The chain has TRBV7-3 and TRBJ2-1, with 9 bases lining up with TRBD1. The CDR3 sequence is 11 residues long. The V and J ends lost 9 bases and 9 bases, in that order; junction bases with no gene match: 3. Germline V gene lookup returns CDR1 SGHTA and CDR2 FQGTGA. CDR3 amino acids: CASGQGSEQFF. The DNA for the CDR3 is TGTGCCAGTGGACAGGGGAGTGAGCAGTTCTTC.

The chain uses TRBV27 and TRBJ2-4, with D unresolved. Trimming stripped 4 bases from V and 0 bases from J, with 16 bases between. Germline CDR1 MNHEY, CDR2 SMNVEV (reference sequence). The CDR3 extends over 17 amino acids. CDR3 DNA sequence: TGTGCCAGCAGTTCGACTGGCCCCCCGTTAGCCAAAAACATTCAGTACTTC. It translates to CASSSTGPPLAKNIQYF.

The V and J genes are TRBV15 and TRBJ2-1; 9 bases align to TRBD2. Germline V lookup: CDR1 LNHNV, CDR2 YYDKDF (reference sequence). There are 16 residues in the CDR3. Trimming took 1 base from V and 0 from J; bases not matched to a gene: 1. The CDR3 bases are TGTGCCACCAGCAGAGTTAGCGGGAGCTCCTACAATGAGCAGTTCTTC. Amino acid sequence: CATSRVSGSSYNEQFF.

The V gene is TRBV5-8, the J gene TRBJ2-1, with D possibly being TRBD2 (5 bases). CDR1 is SGHTS and CDR2 is YDEGEE in the germline V gene. The V end lost 2 bases, the J end lost 3 bases, and 12 bases lay between the germline ends. There are 15 residues in the CDR3. CDR3 DNA: TGTGCCAGCAGCTTCGGACTGTCGGGCTACAATGAGCAGTTCTTC. It translates to CASSFGLSGYNEQFF.